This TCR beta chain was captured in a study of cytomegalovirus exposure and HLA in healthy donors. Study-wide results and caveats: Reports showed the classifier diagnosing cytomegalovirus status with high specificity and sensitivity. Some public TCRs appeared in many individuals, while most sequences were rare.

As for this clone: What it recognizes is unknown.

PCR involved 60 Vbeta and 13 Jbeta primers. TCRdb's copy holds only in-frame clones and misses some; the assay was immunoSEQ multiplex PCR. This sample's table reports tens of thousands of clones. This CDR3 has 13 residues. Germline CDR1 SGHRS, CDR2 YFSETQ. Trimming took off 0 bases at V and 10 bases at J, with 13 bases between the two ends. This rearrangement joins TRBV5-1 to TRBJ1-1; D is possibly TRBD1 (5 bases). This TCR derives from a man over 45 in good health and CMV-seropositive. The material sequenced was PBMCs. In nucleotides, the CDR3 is TGCGCCAGCAGCTTGGTGGAGGCGGGGGGAGCTTTCTTT. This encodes CASSLVEAGGAFF.